These 3 T cell receptor beta chains were all obtained from the same sample, sequenced in a study of cytomegalovirus exposure and HLA in healthy donors. PCR used 60 Vbeta primers and 13 Jbeta primers. TCRdb keeps only in-frame clones here, not all; method: immunoSEQ multiplex PCR. The sample lists over 65,000 clones, about 80% seen once, with approximately 7.8% in the top ten. The source material was PBMCs. The receptors here all came from a man in his 60s in good health and CMV-seropositive.

The rearrangement uses TRBV27 and TRBJ2-2, with TRBD1 matching 8 bases. This CDR3 has 15 amino acids. J was trimmed by 4 bases and V by 8 bases; bases with no gene match: 9. CDR1 and CDR2 from the germline V gene are MNHEY and SMNVEV (reference sequence). This CDR3 is CASGPRGLGTGELFF. The CDR3 DNA reads as TGTGCCAGCGGCCCCAGGGGGCTCGGCACCGGGGAGCTGTTTTTT.

The rearrangement joins TRBV4-2 to TRBJ1-6; TRBD1 matches at 7 bases. This CDR3 has 17 residues. CDR1 and CDR2 from the germline V gene are LGHNA and YNFKEQ. V dropped 0 bases and J dropped 10; count of bases not matched to a gene: 12. The CDR3 loop reads CASSQDRRDSLRSPLHF. DNA of the CDR3: TGTGCCAGCAGCCAAGATCGGAGGGACAGCCTAAGATCACCCCTCCACTTT.

The chain combines TRBV9 with TRBJ1-1; D not resolved. The CDR3 consists of 11 residues. V was shortened by 3 bases and J by 12 bases, with 12 bases between the two germline ends. The germline gives CDR1 SGDLS, CDR2 YYNGEE. CDR3 loop: CASSDARGTFF. In DNA, the CDR3 is TGTGCCAGCAGCGACGCCCGGGGAACTTTCTTT.